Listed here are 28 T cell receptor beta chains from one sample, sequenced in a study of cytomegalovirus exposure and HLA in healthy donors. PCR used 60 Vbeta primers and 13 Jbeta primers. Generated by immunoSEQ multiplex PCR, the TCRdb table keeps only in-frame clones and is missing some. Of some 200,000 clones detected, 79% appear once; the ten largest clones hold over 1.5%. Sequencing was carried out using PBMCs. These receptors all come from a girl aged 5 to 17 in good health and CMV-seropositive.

CDR3 region: CASVERGTGTDTQYF. CDR3 sequence (DNA): TGCGCCAGCGTGGAGCGGGGGACCGGCACAGATACGCAGTATTTT. This chain connects TRBV5-1 to TRBJ2-3, with 8 bases identical to TRBD2. Germline CDR1 is SGHRS and CDR2 is YFSETQ. The CDR3 is 15 residues long. V was pared by 7 bases and J by 1 base, with 8 bases of the junction left unmatched.

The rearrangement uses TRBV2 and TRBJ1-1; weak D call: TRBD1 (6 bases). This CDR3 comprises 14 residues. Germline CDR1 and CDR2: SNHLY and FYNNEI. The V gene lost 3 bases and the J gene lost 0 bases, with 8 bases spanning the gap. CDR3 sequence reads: CASSDGGMNTEAFF. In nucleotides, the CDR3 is TGTGCCAGCAGTGATGGGGGCATGAACACTGAAGCTTTCTTT.

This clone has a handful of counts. CDR3 bases: TGTGCCAGCAGCCGATCCGGAGCGGGGGTTCTACTCCAAGAGACCCAGTACTTC. This encodes CASSRSGAGVLLQETQYF. This chain links TRBV5-4 with TRBJ2-5, with TRBD2 matching 8 bases. Germline CDR1 is SGHNT and CDR2 is YYREEE (reference sequence). This CDR3 spans 18 amino acids. The ends lost 4 bases at V and 1 base at J; junction bases unmatched: 15.

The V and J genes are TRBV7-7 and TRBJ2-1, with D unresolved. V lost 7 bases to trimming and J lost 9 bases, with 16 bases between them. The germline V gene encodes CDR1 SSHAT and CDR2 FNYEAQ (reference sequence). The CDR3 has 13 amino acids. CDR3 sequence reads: CASNNLRTGEQFF. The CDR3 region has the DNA TGTGCCAGCAATAACCTCCGCACCGGTGAGCAGTTCTTC.

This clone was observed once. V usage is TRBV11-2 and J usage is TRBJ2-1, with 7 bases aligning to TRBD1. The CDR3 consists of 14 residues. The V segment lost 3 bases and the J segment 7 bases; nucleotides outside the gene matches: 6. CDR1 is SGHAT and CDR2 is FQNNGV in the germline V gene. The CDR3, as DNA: TGTGCCAGCAGCTTTTTGACAGGGAATAATGAGCAGTTCTTC. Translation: CASSFLTGNNEQFF.

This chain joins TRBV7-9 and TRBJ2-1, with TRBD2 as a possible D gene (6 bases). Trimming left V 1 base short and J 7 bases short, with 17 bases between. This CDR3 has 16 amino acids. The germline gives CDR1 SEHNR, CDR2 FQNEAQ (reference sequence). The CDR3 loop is CASSLVPGVGLNEQFF. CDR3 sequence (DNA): TGTGCCAGCAGCTTAGTTCCGGGGGTAGGGTTGAATGAGCAGTTCTTC.

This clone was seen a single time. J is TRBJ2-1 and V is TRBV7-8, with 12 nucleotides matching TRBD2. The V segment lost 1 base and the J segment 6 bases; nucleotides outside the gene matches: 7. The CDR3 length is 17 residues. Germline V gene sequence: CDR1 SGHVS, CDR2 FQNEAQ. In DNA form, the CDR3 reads TGTGCCAGCAGCTTAGAGACTAGCGGGGGCTTCCTCAATGAGCAGTTCTTC. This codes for CASSLETSGGFLNEQFF.

CDR3 region: CASSQGQAYTEAFF. The CDR3 region has the DNA TGCGCCAGCAGCCAAGGCCAGGCTTACACTGAAGCTTTCTTT. V and J are TRBV4-3 and TRBJ1-1; D not certain. Germline V lookup: CDR1 LGHNA, CDR2 YSLEER. Trimming removed 1 base at V and 3 bases at J, with 9 bases between. This CDR3 contains 14 residues.

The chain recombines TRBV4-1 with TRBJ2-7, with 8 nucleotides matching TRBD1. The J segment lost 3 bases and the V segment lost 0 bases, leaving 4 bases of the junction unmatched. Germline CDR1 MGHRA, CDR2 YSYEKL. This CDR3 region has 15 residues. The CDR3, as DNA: TGCGCCAGCAGCCAAGATGGACAGGGAAACTACGAGCAGTACTTC. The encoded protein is CASSQDGQGNYEQYF.

In nucleotides, the CDR3 is TGTGCCAGCAGCTCGACTAGCGGGGAAGAGACCCAGTACTTC. Translation gives CASSSTSGEETQYF. The J gene is TRBJ2-5, the V gene TRBV5-4, with TRBD2 identical over 11 bases. V was clipped by 3 bases and J by 3 bases; unmatched bases: 1. This CDR3 contains 14 residues. The germline V gene encodes CDR1 SGHNT and CDR2 YYREEE (reference sequence).

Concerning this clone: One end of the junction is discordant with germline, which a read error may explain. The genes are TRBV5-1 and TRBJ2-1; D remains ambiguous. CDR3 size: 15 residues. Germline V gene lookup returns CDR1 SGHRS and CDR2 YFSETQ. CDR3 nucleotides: TGCGCCAGCAGCTCACTATCCTCCTCCCACAATGAGCAGTTCTTC. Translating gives CASSSLSSSHNEQFF.

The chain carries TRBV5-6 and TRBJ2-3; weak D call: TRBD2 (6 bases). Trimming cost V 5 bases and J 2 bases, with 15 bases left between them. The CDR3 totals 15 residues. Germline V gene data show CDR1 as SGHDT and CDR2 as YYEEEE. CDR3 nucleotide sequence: TGTGCCAGCAGGAGACTCGGCGGGGACACAGATACGCAGTATTTT. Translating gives CASRRLGGDTDTQYF.

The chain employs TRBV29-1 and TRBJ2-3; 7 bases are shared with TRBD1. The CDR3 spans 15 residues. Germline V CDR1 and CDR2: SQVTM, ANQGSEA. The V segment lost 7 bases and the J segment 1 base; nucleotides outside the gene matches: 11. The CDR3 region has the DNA TGCAGCGCCCTCAGGACAGGTCTAGGCACAGATACGCAGTATTTT. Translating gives CSALRTGLGTDTQYF.

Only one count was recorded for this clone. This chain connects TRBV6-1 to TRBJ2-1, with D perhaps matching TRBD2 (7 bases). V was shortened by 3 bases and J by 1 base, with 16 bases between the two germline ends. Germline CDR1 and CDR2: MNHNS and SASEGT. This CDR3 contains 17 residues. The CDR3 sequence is CASSETGGAGSYNEQFF. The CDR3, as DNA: TGTGCCAGCAGTGAGACTGGGGGGGCTGGGTCCTACAATGAGCAGTTCTTC.

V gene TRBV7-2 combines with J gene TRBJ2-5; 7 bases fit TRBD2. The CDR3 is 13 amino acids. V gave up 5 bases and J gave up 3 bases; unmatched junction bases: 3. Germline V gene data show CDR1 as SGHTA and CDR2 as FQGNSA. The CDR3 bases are TGTGCCAGCAGCAGGACTAGAGAAGAGACCCAGTACTTC. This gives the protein CASSRTREETQYF.

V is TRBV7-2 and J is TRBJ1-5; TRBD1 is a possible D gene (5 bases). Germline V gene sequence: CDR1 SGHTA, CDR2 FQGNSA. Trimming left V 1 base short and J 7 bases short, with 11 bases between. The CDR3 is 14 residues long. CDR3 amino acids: CASSLVGGGQPQHF. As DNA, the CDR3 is TGTGCCAGCAGCTTAGTGGGGGGAGGGCAGCCCCAGCATTTT.

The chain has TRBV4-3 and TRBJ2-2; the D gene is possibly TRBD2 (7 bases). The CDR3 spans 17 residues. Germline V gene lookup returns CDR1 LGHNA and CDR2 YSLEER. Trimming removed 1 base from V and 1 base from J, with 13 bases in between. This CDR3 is CASSQGGLAENTGELFF. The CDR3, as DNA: TGCGCCAGCAGCCAAGGGGGGCTAGCGGAGAACACCGGGGAGCTGTTTTTT.

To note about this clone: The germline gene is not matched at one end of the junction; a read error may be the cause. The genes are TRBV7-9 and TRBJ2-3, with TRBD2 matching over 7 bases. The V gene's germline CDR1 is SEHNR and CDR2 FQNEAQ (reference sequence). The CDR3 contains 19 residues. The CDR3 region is CSSSLGVLAEPLGTDTQYF. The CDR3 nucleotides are TGTTCCAGCAGCTTAGGCGTTCTAGCGGAACCCCTAGGCACAGATACGCAGTATTTT.

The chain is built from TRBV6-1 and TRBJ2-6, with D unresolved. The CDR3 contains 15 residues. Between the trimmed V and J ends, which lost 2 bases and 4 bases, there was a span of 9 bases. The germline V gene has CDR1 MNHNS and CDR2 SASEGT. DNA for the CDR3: TGTGCCAGCAGTGAAACAATGAGGGGGGCCAACGTCCTGACTTTC. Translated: CASSETMRGANVLTF.

The CDR3 loop is CASSLRGPGTGNHEQYF. Here the CDR3 DNA reads TGTGCCAGCAGCCTAAGAGGGCCCGGGACAGGGAACCACGAGCAGTACTTC. The V and J genes are TRBV5-5 and TRBJ2-7, with 9 nucleotides matching TRBD1. With 4 bases clipped from V and 5 bases from J, the junction kept 16 bases outside the gene matches. From germline, CDR1 is SGHKS and CDR2 YYEKEE (reference sequence). CDR3 length: 17 residues.

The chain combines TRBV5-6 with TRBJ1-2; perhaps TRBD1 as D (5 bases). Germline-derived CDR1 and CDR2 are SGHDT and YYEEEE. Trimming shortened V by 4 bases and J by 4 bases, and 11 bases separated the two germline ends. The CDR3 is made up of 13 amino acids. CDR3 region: CASSGTGFYGYTF. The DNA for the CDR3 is TGTGCCAGCAGCGGGACTGGCTTCTATGGCTACACCTTC.

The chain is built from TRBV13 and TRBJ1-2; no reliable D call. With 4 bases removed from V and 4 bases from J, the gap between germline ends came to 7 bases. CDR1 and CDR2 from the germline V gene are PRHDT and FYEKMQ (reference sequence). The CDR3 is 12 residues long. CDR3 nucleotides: TGTGCCAGCAGCTCCGGCGGCTATGGCTACACCTTC. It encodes CASSSGGYGYTF.

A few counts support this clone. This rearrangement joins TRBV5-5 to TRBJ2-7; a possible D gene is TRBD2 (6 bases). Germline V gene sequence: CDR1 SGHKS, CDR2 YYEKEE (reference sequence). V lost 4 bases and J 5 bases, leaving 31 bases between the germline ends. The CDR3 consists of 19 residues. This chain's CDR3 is CASSGGPRGPFPVWNEQYF. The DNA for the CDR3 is TGTGCCAGCAGCGGAGGGCCCCGGGGTCCCTTCCCAGTTTGGAACGAGCAGTACTTC. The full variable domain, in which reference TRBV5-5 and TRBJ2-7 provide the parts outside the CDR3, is DAGVTQSPTHLIKTRGQQVTLRCSPISGHKSVSWYQQVLGQGPQFIFQYYEKEERGRGNFPDRFSARQFPNYSSELNVNALLLGDSALYLCASSGGPRGPFPVWNEQYFGPGTRLTVT.

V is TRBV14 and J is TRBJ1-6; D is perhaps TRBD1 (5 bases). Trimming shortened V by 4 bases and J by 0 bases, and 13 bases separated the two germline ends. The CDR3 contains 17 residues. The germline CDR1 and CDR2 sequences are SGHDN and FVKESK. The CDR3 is CASSLDSYSSYNSPLHF. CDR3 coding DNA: TGTGCCAGCAGCCTAGACAGCTACAGCTCCTATAATTCACCCCTCCACTTT.

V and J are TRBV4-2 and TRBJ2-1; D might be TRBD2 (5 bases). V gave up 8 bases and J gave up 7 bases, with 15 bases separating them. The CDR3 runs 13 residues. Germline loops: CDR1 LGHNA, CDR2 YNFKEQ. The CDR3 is CASSPLTGNEQFF. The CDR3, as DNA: TGTGCCAGCTCTCCTTTAACGGGGAATGAGCAGTTCTTC.

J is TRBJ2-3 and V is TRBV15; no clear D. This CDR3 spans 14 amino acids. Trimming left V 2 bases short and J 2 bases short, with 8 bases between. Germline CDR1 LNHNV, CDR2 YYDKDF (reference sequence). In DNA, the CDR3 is TGTGCCACCAGCAGACGGCAGGCCACAGATACGCAGTATTTT. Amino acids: CATSRRQATDTQYF.

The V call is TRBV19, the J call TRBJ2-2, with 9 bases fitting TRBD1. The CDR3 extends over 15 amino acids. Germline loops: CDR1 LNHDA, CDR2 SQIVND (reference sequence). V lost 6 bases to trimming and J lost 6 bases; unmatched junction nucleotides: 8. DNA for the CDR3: TGTGCCAGTAGGAGAGCGACAGGGGGTCCCGGGGAGCTGTTTTTT. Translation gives CASRRATGGPGELFF. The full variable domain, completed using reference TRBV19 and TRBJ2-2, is DGGITQSPKYLFRKEGQNVTLSCEQNLNHDAMYWYRQDPGQGLRLIYYSQIVNDFQKGDIAEGYSVSREKKESFPLTVTSAQKNPTAFYLCASRRATGGPGELFFGEGSRLTVL.

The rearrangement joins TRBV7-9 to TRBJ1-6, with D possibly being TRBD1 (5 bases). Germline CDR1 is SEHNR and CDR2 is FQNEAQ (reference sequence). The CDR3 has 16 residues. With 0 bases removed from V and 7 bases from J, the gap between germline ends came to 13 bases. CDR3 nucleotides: TGTGCCAGCAGCTTAGCAGGGGTGTTGGGCAATTCACCCCTCCACTTT. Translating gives CASSLAGVLGNSPLHF. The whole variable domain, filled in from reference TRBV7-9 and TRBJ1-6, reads DTGVSQNPRHKITKRGQNVTFRCDPISEHNRLYWYRQTLGQGPEFLTYFQNEAQLEKSRLLSDRFSAERPKGSFSTLEIQRTEQGDSAMYLCASSLAGVLGNSPLHFGNGTRLTVT.